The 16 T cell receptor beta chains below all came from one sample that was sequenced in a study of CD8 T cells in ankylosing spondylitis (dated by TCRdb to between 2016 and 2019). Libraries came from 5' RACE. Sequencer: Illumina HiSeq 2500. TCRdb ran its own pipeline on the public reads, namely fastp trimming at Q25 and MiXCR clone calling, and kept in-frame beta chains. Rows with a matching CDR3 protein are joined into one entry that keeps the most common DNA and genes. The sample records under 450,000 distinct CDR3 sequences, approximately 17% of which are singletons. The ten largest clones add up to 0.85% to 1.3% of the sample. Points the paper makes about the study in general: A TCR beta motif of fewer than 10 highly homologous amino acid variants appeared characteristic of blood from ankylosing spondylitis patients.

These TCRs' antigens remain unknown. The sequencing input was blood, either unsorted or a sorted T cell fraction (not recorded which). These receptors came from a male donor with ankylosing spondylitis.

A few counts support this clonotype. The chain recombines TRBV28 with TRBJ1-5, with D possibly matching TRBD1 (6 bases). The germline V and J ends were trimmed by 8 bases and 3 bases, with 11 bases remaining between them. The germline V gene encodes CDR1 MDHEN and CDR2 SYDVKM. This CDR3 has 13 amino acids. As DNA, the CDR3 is TGTGCCAGCGAGGGGGGCTACAATCAGCCCCAGCATTTT. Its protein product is CASEGGYNQPQHF.

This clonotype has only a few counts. CDR3 coding DNA: TGTGCCATCAGTGAGTCGCTAGCGGGCAGCACAGATACGCAGTATTTT. This gives the protein CAISESLAGSTDTQYF. The chain links TRBV10-3 to TRBJ2-3; 8 positions match TRBD2. The CDR3 consists of 16 residues. Per germline, CDR1 ENHRY and CDR2 SYGVKD. J lost 0 bases, V lost 0 bases, and 2 bases had no gene match.

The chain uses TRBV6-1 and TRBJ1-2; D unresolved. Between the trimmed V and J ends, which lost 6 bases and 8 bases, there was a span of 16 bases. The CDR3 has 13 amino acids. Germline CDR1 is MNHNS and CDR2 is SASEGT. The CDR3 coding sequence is TGTGCCAGCAGACACGAGCCGGGATACGGCTACACCTTC. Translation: CASRHEPGYGYTF.

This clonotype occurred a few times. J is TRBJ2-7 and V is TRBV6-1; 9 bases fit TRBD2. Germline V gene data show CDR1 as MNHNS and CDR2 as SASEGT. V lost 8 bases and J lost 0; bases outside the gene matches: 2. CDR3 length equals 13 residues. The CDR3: CASVAGDSYEQYF. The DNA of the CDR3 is TGTGCCAGCGTAGCGGGAGACTCCTACGAGCAGTACTTC.

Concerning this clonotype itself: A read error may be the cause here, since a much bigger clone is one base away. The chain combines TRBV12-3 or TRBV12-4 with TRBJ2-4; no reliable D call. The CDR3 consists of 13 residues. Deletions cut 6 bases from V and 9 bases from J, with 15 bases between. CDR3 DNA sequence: TGTGCCAGCAGCCCTCCCGCCTGGCCCATTCAGTACTTC. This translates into CASSPPAWPIQYF.

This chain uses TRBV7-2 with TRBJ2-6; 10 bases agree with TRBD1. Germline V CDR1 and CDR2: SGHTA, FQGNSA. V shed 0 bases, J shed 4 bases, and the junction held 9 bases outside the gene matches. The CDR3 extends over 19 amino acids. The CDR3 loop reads CASSLARGDRGLGANVLTF. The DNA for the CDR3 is TGTGCCAGCAGCTTAGCGCGGGGGGACAGGGGCTTGGGGGCCAACGTCCTGACTTTC.

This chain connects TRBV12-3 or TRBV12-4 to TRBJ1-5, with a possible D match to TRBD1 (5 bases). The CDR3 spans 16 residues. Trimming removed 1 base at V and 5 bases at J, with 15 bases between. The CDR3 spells CASSLGVVGGYQPQHF. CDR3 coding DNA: TGTGCCAGCAGTTTAGGAGTCGTCGGGGGTTATCAGCCCCAGCATTTT.

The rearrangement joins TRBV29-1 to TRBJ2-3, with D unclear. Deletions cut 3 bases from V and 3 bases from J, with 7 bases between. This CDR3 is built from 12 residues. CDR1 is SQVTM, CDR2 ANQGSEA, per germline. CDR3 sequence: CSVEASTDTQYF. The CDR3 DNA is TGCAGCGTTGAGGCGAGTACAGATACGCAGTATTTT.

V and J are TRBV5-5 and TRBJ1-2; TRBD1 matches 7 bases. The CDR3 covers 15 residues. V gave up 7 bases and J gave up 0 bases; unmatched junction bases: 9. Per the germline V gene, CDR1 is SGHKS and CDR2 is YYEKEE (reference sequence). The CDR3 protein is CASRFRDSANYGYTF. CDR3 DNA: TGTGCCAGCCGATTCCGGGACAGCGCTAACTATGGCTACACCTTC.

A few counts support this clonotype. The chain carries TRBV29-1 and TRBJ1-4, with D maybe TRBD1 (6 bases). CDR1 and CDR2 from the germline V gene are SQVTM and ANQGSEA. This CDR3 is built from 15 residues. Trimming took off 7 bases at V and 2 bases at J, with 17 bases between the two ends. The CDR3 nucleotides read TGCAGCGCCAAAGAGGGCGGGGGCACTAATGAAAAACTGTTTTTT. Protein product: CSAKEGGGTNEKLFF. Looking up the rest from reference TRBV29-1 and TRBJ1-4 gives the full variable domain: SAVISQKPSRDICQRGTSLTIQCQVDSQVTMMFWYRQQPGQSLTLIATANQGSEATYESGFVIDKFPISRPNLTFSTLTVSNMSPEDSSIYLCSAKEGGGTNEKLFFGSGTQLSVL.

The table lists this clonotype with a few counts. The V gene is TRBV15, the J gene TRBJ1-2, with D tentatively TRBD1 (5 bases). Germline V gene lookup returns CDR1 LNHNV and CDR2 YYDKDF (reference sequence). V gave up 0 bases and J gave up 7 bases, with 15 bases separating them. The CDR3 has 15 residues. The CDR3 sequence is CATSRDLRQSVGYTF. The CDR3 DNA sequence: TGTGCCACCAGCAGAGATTTGCGACAGAGCGTTGGCTACACCTTC.

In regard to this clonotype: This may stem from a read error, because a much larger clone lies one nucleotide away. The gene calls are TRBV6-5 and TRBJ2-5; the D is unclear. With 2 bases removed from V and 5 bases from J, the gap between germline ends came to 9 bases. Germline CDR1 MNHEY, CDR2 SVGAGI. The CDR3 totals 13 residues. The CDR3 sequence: CASSYAQRETQYF. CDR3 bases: TGTGCCAGCAGTTACGCGCAGAGGGAGACCCAGTACTTC.

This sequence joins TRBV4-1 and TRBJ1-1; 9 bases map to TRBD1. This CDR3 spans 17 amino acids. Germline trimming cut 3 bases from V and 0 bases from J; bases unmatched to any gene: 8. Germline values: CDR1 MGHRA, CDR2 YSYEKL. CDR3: CASSHPTGTGMNTEAFF. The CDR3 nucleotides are TGCGCCAGCAGCCATCCGACCGGGACAGGGATGAACACTGAAGCTTTCTTT.

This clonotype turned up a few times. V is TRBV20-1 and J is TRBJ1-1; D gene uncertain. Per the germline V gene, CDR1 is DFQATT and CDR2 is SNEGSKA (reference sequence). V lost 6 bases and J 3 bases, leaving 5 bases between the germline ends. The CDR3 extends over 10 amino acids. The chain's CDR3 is CSAIHTEAFF. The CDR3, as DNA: TGCAGTGCCATCCACACTGAAGCTTTCTTT.

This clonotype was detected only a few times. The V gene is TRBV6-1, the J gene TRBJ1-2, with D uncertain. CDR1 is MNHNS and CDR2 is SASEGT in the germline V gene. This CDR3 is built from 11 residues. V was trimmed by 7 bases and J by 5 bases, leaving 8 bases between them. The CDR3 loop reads CASNNVYGYTF. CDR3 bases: TGTGCCAGCAATAATGTTTATGGCTACACCTTC.

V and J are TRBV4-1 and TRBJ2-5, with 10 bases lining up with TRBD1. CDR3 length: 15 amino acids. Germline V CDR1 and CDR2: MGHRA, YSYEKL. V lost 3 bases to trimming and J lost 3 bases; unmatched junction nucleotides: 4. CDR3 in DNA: TGCGCCAGCAGCCAGGCCGGGACAGGGGAAGAGACCCAGTACTTC. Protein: CASSQAGTGEETQYF.